This T cell receptor (beta chain) emerged from a study of identical twins. Study-wide results and limits: Partial confounding of zero-insertion analyses by invariant MAIT and iNKT cells was possible. Clonotypes of the beta chain that were abundant in cord blood carried fewer insertions (memory repertoires showed none).

Details on this clonotype: Its antigen is undetermined.

TCRdb passed the 5' RACE reads through MiXCR, listing each CDR3 protein once. The data show approximately 260,000 distinct CDR3 sequences, approximately 8.3% seen once. The V end was cut by 4 bases, the J end by 4 bases, with 8 bases between. Germline CDR1 is SGHTA and CDR2 is FQGTGA. The CDR3 is 13 amino acids. These same data were also listed under a study on yellow fever vaccine responses in identical twins.

The sample comprised CD8+ T cells sorted from blood. The chain carries TRBV7-3 and TRBJ2-1, with D possibly TRBD1 on 5 matching bases. The sequence was obtained from a woman aged 18-29 years in good health. Written as DNA, the CDR3 is TGTGCCAGCAGCTATGACAGATACAATGAGCAGTTCTTC. Translation gives CASSYDRYNEQFF.